Listed below are T cell receptor beta chains from one sample, sequenced in a study of T cells in Graves' hyperthyroidism and ophthalmopathy. TCRdb reprocessed the multiplex PCR reads via MiXCR and lists one record per CDR3 protein. The table lists almost 600,000 distinct CDR3 sequences, around 42% of them singletons. The sequenced sample was peripheral blood or thyroid tissue (not recorded which). The receptors derive from a woman aged 18-29 years with Graves' hyperthyroidism. Both conserved end residues are trimmed from each CDR3. A D gene is named only where the DNA matches it firmly. Where a row states a size, it is once, few, many or the class of an expanded clone; other rows omit it.

j_gene	abundance	d_gene	v_gene	CDR3aa
TRBJ2-1	.	.	TRBV7-9	ASSRGAGDNEQF
TRBJ2-5	few	TRBD2	TRBV20-1	NSSPGTSGIETQY
TRBJ2-7	.	TRBD1	TRBV19	ASSVPGQGDEQY
TRBJ2-7	many	.	TRBV7-6	ASSNQIREKQAEQY
TRBJ1-1	.	.	TRBV19	ASSIWSGNTGETEAF
TRBJ2-7	many	TRBD1	TRBV15	ATSRDEALRGSEQY
TRBJ1-2	many	.	TRBV29-1	SVVLGNYGYT
TRBJ2-7	many	.	TRBV25-1	ASSDGFSYEQY
TRBJ1-5	many	.	TRBV2	ASSGWWTNQPQH
TRBJ2-7	.	.	TRBV7-2	ASSPTTTGAQYEQY
TRBJ1-3	.	.	TRBV10-3	AIHEGLAGANTIY
TRBJ2-5	few	.	TRBV24-1	ATSSQEPGQETQY
TRBJ2-2	many	.	TRBV9	ASSVGGTLTGELF
TRBJ1-5	once	TRBD1	TRBV20-1	SDTGVRNQPQH
TRBJ2-3	few	TRBD2	TRBV9	ASSASGGSTDTQY
TRBJ1-6	many	TRBD1	TRBV7-3	ASSQTGGNSPLH